The 15 T cell receptor beta chains in this list originate from one sample, sequenced in a study of T-cell reconstitution after alpha-beta-depleted transplantation in children. Unique molecular identifiers featured in how the TCRbeta library was prepared. TCRdb re-called the PCR reads through MiXCR, storing one row per CDR3 protein. The data show under 300,000 distinct CDR3 sequences, about 9.9% seen once. This specimen consisted of peripheral blood, obtained 180 days after TCRalphabeta/CD19-depleted stem cell transplant. These TCRs come from a male patient under 10 years old who had a stem cell transplant for chronic granulomatous disease, so the T cells may come from the graft donor.

A remark on this clonotype: A much larger clone differs by one base, so this may be a read error. The chain is built from TRBV21-1 and TRBJ2-7; TRBD2, the table's D call, lacks a check against the DNA. TRBV21-1 corresponds to a pseudogene. The CDR3 has 17 amino acids. The CDR3 region is CASSKCPSGRPYYEQYF. The CDR3 nucleotides read TGTGCCAGCAGCAAATGCCCTAGCGGGAGGCCCTACTACGAGCAGTACTTC.

This clonotype has a count of ten or more. This rearrangement joins TRBV5-5 to TRBJ1-5, with TRBD1 as a possible D gene (5 bases). CDR3 length: 16 residues. The V and J ends lost 0 bases and 6 bases respectively, with 16 bases between them. Looked up from germline, CDR1 is SGHKS and CDR2 is YYEKEE (reference sequence). CDR3 DNA sequence: TGTGCCAGCAGCTTGGGAGGGAGGGGCGGTAGTCAGCCCCAGCATTTT. Protein: CASSLGGRGGSQPQHF.

V usage is TRBV19 and J usage is TRBJ2-3; 9 bases are shared with TRBD2. Germline assignment: CDR1 LNHDA and CDR2 SQIVND (reference sequence). V dropped 3 bases and J dropped 5; count of bases not matched to a gene: 3. The CDR3 is made up of 14 amino acids. CDR3 protein: CASSIGSGRDTQYF. The CDR3 nucleotides read TGTGCCAGTAGTATTGGTAGCGGGAGAGATACGCAGTATTTT.

Remarks on this clonotype: A much larger clone differs from this one at a single base, so this may be a read error. The chain carries TRBV30 and TRBJ2-5; a weak D match, TRBD1 (6 bases). This CDR3 comprises 16 residues. CDR1 is GTSNPN, CDR2 SVGIG, per germline (reference sequence). The CDR3 nucleotides are TGTGCCTTAGCACAGGGTGGCCGGCTGTACCAAGAGACCCAGCACTTC. Amino acids: CALAQGGRLYQETQHF.

This clonotype has ten or more counts. The V call is TRBV6-5, the J call TRBJ1-2; TRBD1 aligns across 9 bases. The germline CDR1 and CDR2 sequences are MNHEY and SVGAGI. J was trimmed by 7 bases and V by 2 bases; bases with no gene match: 5. This CDR3 contains 14 residues. The CDR3 reads CASSYGAGQGGYTF. The CDR3 coding sequence is TGTGCCAGCAGTTACGGGGCGGGACAGGGTGGCTACACCTTC.

This clonotype was seen many times. Germline and junction disagree at one end, which may indicate a read error. The chain combines TRBV20-1 with TRBJ1-5; D unresolved. Germline V gene lookup returns CDR1 DFQATT and CDR2 SNEGSKA (reference sequence). The length of the CDR3 is 14 residues. This CDR3 reads CSAGEAAVNQPQHF. The CDR3 DNA is TGCAGTGCTGGAGAGGCAGCAGTAAATCAGCCCCAGCATTTT.

In this sample, this clonotype turned up many times. The chain links TRBV4-1 to TRBJ2-1; 11 nucleotides agree with TRBD1. From germline, CDR1 is MGHRA and CDR2 YSYEKL. This CDR3 region has 16 residues. The ends lost 4 bases at V and 8 bases at J; junction bases unmatched: 10. This CDR3 is CASSPADRGHRDEQFF. CDR3 bases: TGCGCCAGCAGCCCAGCGGACAGGGGGCACCGGGATGAGCAGTTCTTC.

This clonotype appeared many times. J is TRBJ2-3 and V is TRBV7-2; D is ambiguous. CDR1 is SGHTA and CDR2 is FQGNSA in the germline V gene. Between the trimmed V and J ends, which lost 0 bases and 3 bases, there was a span of 4 bases. The length of the CDR3 is 13 residues. CDR3 bases: TGTGCCAGCAGCTTAGCGACTACAGATACGCAGTATTTT. Amino acid sequence: CASSLATTDTQYF.

This clonotype was recorded many times. This chain joins TRBV7-2 and TRBJ2-3; TRBD1 or TRBD2 may be the D gene (5 bases each). With 8 bases removed from V and 2 bases from J, the gap between germline ends came to 17 bases. The CDR3 is 15 amino acids. CDR1 is SGHTA, CDR2 FQGNSA, per germline. The CDR3 loop reads CASARDLKNTDTQYF. As DNA, the CDR3 is TGTGCCAGCGCACGGGACCTAAAGAACACAGATACGCAGTATTTT.

The sample holds many counts of this clonotype. J is TRBJ2-1 and V is TRBV29-1; 7 bases are shared with TRBD1. The CDR3 runs 15 residues. V lost 1 base to trimming and J lost 0 bases; unmatched junction nucleotides: 3. Germline V gene data show CDR1 as SQVTM and CDR2 as ANQGSEA. The CDR3 region has the DNA TGCAGCGTTGAAGGGGCAGGGGGCTCCTACAATGAGCAGTTCTTC. Protein product: CSVEGAGGSYNEQFF.

Concerning this clonotype itself: A much larger clone is a single base away; this may be a read error. The chain joins TRBV7-3 to TRBJ2-1, with 9 bases that match TRBD1. V lost 4 bases, J lost 7 bases, and 8 bases stayed unmatched. The CDR3 loop spans 15 amino acids. Germline V gene data show CDR1 as SGHTA and CDR2 as FQGTGA. This CDR3 reads CASSSAGTGQNEQFF. The CDR3 DNA follows: TGTGCCAGCAGCTCGGCCGGGACAGGGCAAAATGAGCAGTTCTTC. Using reference TRBV7-3 and TRBJ2-1 for the parts outside the CDR3, the full variable domain is GAGVSQTPSNKVTEKGKYVELRCDPISGHTALYWYRQSLGQGPEFLIYFQGTGAADDSGLPNDRFFAVRPEGSVSTLKIQRTERGDSAVYLCASSSAGTGQNEQFFGPGTRLTVL.

This clonotype occurred a few times. V and J are TRBV18 and TRBJ2-3, with TRBD1 identical over 9 bases. From germline, CDR1 is KGHSH and CDR2 LQKENI. The CDR3 is 16 residues long. The J segment lost 0 bases and the V segment lost 3 bases, leaving 4 bases of the junction unmatched. CDR3 sequence (DNA): TGTGCCAGCTCACCTCGACAGGGGGGTAGCACAGATACGCAGTATTTT. Translated, it gives CASSPRQGGSTDTQYF.

A note on this clonotype: Being one base from a much bigger clone, this may be a read error. The gene calls are TRBV29-1 and TRBJ2-1; D is undetermined. CDR1 is SQVTM, CDR2 ANQGSEA, per germline. The CDR3 is made up of 11 amino acids. For the CDR3, the DNA is TGCACCGCCGCAGAGTCCAATGAGCAGTTCTTC. This codes for CTAAESNEQFF.

Many counts were recorded for this clonotype. The chain carries TRBV5-1 and TRBJ2-4; the D is unclear. The length of the CDR3 is 16 residues. Trimming removed 2 bases from V and 1 base from J, with 13 bases in between. CDR1 and CDR2 (germline): SGHRS, YFSETQ. CDR3 nucleotide sequence: TGCGCCAGCAGCTTTTCGACACCCAATGCCAAAAACATTCAGTACTTC. Protein product: CASSFSTPNAKNIQYF. Full variable domain (remainder filled in from reference TRBV5-1 and TRBJ2-4): KAGVTQTPRYLIKTRGQQVTLSCSPISGHRSVSWYQQTPGQGLQFLFEYFSETQRNKGNFPGRFSGRQFSNSRSEMNVSTLELGDSALYLCASSFSTPNAKNIQYFGAGTRLSVL.

This clonotype was seen repeatedly, ten times or more. This chain uses TRBV20-1 with TRBJ2-3; D is uncertain. Germline CDR1 is DFQATT and CDR2 is SNEGSKA (reference sequence). This CDR3 spans 11 amino acids. V gave up 7 bases and J gave up 0 bases, with 5 bases separating them. In nucleotides, the CDR3 is TGCAGTGTGGCGAGCACAGATACGCAGTATTTT. Residues: CSVASTDTQYF.